The source of this T cell receptor beta chain is a study of CD8 T cells in ankylosing spondylitis. The CDR3 totals 16 residues. Trimming stripped 6 bases from V and 2 bases from J, with 23 bases between. Per the germline V gene, CDR1 is DFQATT and CDR2 is SNEGSKA (reference sequence). Researchers built TCR beta libraries using quantitative 5'-RACE with molecular barcodes. In TCRdb, the 5' RACE reads were re-called with MiXCR into one record per CDR3 protein. The data contain approximately 25,000 distinct CDR3 sequences, roughly 17% of them seen just once; the ten biggest clones take up around 27%. This clonotype originated in a male donor with ankylosing spondylitis or in good health (not recorded which). The specimen was blood. The chain uses TRBV20-1 and TRBJ2-7, with D perhaps being TRBD1 or TRBD2 (7 bases each). CDR3 DNA sequence: TGCAGTGCCAGAACCACTCAGGGGGGGAACCCCTACGAGCAGTACTTC. Encoded protein: CSARTTQGGNPYEQYF.